The clone carrying this TCR beta chain was recorded many times. Arm-PCR of CDR3 regions with iRepertoire HTBI primers generated TCR beta libraries. TCRdb itself ran the multiplex PCR reads through MiXCR, one entry per CDR3 protein. The sample holds some 330,000 distinct CDR3 sequences, approximately 10% seen once. This sample was taken from a study of regulatory T cells in long-lasting Graves disease. Documented time point: newly diagnosed GD, antithyroid drugs for less than 3 months. Scientists built the TCR library using RNA that was extracted from PBMCs. The V segment lost 9 bases and the J segment 3 bases; nucleotides outside the gene matches: 5. Looked up from germline, CDR1 is KGHDR and CDR2 is SFDVKD. The CDR3 has 13 residues. The same data also contributed to another study, on T cells in Graves' hyperthyroidism and ophthalmopathy.

The input for sequencing was peripheral blood mononuclear cells (PBMCs), taken at new diagnosis, from a patient treated with antithyroid drugs. V is TRBV24-1 and J is TRBJ2-3; TRBD1 matches 7 bases. The sequence came from a woman younger than 35 with Graves disease. CDR3 residues: CATQLTGTDTQYF. CDR3 sequence (DNA): TGTGCCACCCAACTGACAGGGACAGATACGCAGTATTTT.